This note documents a single TCR beta chain sequence. What it recognizes is unknown. The V gene's germline CDR1 is SGDLS and CDR2 YYNGEE. The length of the CDR3 is 14 residues. V gave up 4 bases and J gave up 4 bases; unmatched junction bases: 5. The data are from a study of beta chain features in type 1 diabetes. Study-level points and caveats: For type 1 diabetes patients, VDJ junctions showed fewer insertions and more deletions. The study found moderately but significantly shorter TCRB CDR3s in all four CD4+ subsets of Type 1 diabetes patients.

Expressed TCRB transcripts were sequenced after all isolated RNA was converted to cDNA. Clones were sequenced by immunoSEQ multiplex PCR, and TCRdb holds only the in-frame ones, with some missing. The table has 300,000 to 450,000 clones, around 19% seen once; the top ten hold about 0.045%. This rearrangement joins TRBV9 to TRBJ2-1; the match to TRBD2 covers 7 bases. Input material: naive CD4+ T cells from blood. The clonotype was recovered from a woman between 18 and 29 years old in good health. DNA for the CDR3: TGTGCCAGCAGCCACCGGACTAGGTACAATGAGCAGTTCTTC. Its protein product is CASSHRTRYNEQFF. Complete variable domain (other parts from reference TRBV9 and TRBJ2-1): DSGVTQTPKHLITATGQRVTLRCSPRSGDLSVYWYQQSLDQGLQFLIQYYNGEERAKGNILERFSAQQFPDLHSELNLSSLELGDSALYFCASSHRTRYNEQFFGPGTRLTVL.